These T cell receptor beta chains were read from a single sample in a study of T cells expressing NK-cell markers. TCRdb reprocessed the 5' RACE reads; each CDR3 protein has one entry and no DNA is given. The repertoire table contains fewer than 400,000 distinct CDR3 sequences. Source material: blood T cells: a sorted CD56 or NKG2C T cell subset, CD4+ or CD8+ T cells, or bulk PBMC T cells (not recorded which). The receptors derive from a man aged 18 to 70 in good health. CDR3s include the opening cysteine and the closing phenylalanine or tryptophan.

V: TRBV30; J: TRBJ2-1; CDR3: CAWSYGRGGYNEQFF
V: TRBV6-2/TRBV6-3; J: TRBJ1-1; CDR3: CASSQGGVNTEAFF
V: TRBV9; J: TRBJ2-3; CDR3: CASSVDLGESTDTQYF
V: TRBV18; J: TRBJ1-5; CDR3: CASSPAGIGDQPQHF
V: TRBV27; J: TRBJ1-6; CDR3: CASSRSFDSPLHF
V: TRBV12-3/TRBV12-4; J: TRBJ2-7; CDR3: CASSLFQRSYEQYF
V: TRBV6-7; J: TRBJ2-5; CDR3: CASSGGRGWLETQYF
V: TRBV5-5; J: TRBJ2-5; CDR3: CASSGARTGRPETQYF
V: TRBV4-2; J: TRBJ2-5; CDR3: CASSQGGGTKQETQYF
V: TRBV7-6; J: TRBJ2-2; CDR3: CASSETVGAGSGELFF
V: TRBV28; J: TRBJ1-2; CDR3: CASSTQGRWGYTF
V: TRBV7-9; J: TRBJ2-5; CDR3: CASSFGLAGTNQETQYF
V: TRBV6-1; J: TRBJ1-5; CDR3: CASSEALRGVQPQHF
V: TRBV11-2; J: TRBJ2-7; CDR3: CASSRMDEQYF
V: TRBV20-1; J: TRBJ1-1; CDR3: CSAKKGGQAHSEAFF
V: TRBV29-1; J: TRBJ1-2; CDR3: CSAPKPDNGYTF
V: TRBV7-9; J: TRBJ2-7; CDR3: CASSLIGPAYEQYF
V: TRBV14; J: TRBJ2-3; CDR3: CASSLLSGGKRHTQYF
V: TRBV20-1; J: TRBJ1-1; CDR3: CSASRGYTEAFF
V: TRBV19; J: TRBJ2-5; CDR3: CASSGTGYQETQYF
V: TRBV12-3/TRBV12-4; J: TRBJ2-3; CDR3: CASSFRASSLDTQYF
V: TRBV11-2; J: TRBJ2-3; CDR3: CASSPRLAGNTDTQYF
V: TRBV5-1; J: TRBJ2-1; CDR3: CASTAPSSRLAGTPNYNEQFF
V: TRBV6-1; J: TRBJ1-2; CDR3: CASAQPGEFGGYTF
V: TRBV6-5; J: TRBJ2-3; CDR3: CASSWGLAGGGDTQYF
V: TRBV5-1; J: TRBJ1-3; CDR3: CASSLGGPSSGNTIYF
V: TRBV20-1; J: TRBJ2-1; CDR3: CSALRDRVGYEQFF
V: TRBV11-2; J: TRBJ1-3; CDR3: CASSGYRVNSGNTIYF
V: TRBV6-1; J: TRBJ1-3; CDR3: CASSRTPHPGNTIYF
V: TRBV20-1; J: TRBJ1-5; CDR3: CSVRPQGGPYSNQPQHF
V: TRBV5-1; J: TRBJ2-4; CDR3: CASSLAFGELAKNIQYF
V: TRBV6-1; J: TRBJ2-1; CDR3: CASQRDRVNEQFF
V: TRBV3-1; J: TRBJ2-1; CDR3: CASTDRGQQFF
V: TRBV6-1; J: TRBJ2-2; CDR3: CASSNRATGELFF
V: TRBV19; J: TRBJ1-1; CDR3: CASSIRRPGRAFF
V: TRBV11-1; J: TRBJ2-1; CDR3: CASSLFRTSGGAYYNEQFF
V: TRBV12-3/TRBV12-4; J: TRBJ1-2; CDR3: CASSLRTVESGYTF
V: TRBV7-2; J: TRBJ2-7; CDR3: CASSSYRVGDYEQYF
V: TRBV7-9; J: TRBJ2-2; CDR3: CASSLSGQLTGELFF
V: TRBV3-1; J: TRBJ2-5; CDR3: CASSQAGSQTQYF
V: TRBV19; J: TRBJ2-1; CDR3: CASSNSQKRGAHEQFF
V: TRBV12-3/TRBV12-4; J: TRBJ2-3; CDR3: CASIPQTTSGVKDTQYF
V: TRBV12-3/TRBV12-4; J: TRBJ2-3; CDR3: CASLTGLVDSDTQYF
V: TRBV5-1; J: TRBJ2-1; CDR3: CASSRSYAGLNEQFF
V: TRBV19; J: TRBJ2-7; CDR3: CASGGDTTYEQYF
V: TRBV4-1; J: TRBJ2-1; CDR3: CASSQGAGGLNEQFF
V: TRBV4-1; J: TRBJ2-1; CDR3: CASSQGAWYNEQFF
V: TRBV5-1; J: TRBJ2-1; CDR3: CASSLTGYEQFF
V: TRBV28; J: TRBJ2-7; CDR3: CASSLYRFPQYF
V: TRBV5-1; J: TRBJ1-1; CDR3: CASSLGPSLHDRANTEAFF
V: TRBV11-2; J: TRBJ2-3; CDR3: CASSPQKASGTRTDTQYF
V: TRBV7-8; J: TRBJ2-7; CDR3: CASSQGHLGEQYF
V: TRBV7-9; J: TRBJ2-2; CDR3: CASSLFSKGTGELFF
V: TRBV12-3/TRBV12-4; J: TRBJ2-1; CDR3: CASSRGREGNEQFF
V: TRBV20-1; J: TRBJ1-5; CDR3: CSASRPRGGPHQPQHF
V: TRBV9; J: TRBJ2-1; CDR3: CASSVVQGQRAEQFF
V: TRBV12-3/TRBV12-4; J: TRBJ2-7; CDR3: CASSFFRQGQREQYF
V: TRBV6-5; J: TRBJ2-3; CDR3: CASSYSRTSGRTQYF
V: TRBV18; J: TRBJ2-5; CDR3: CASSPVPVNQETQYF